A selection of T cell receptor beta chains follows, all from one sample in a study of graft-versus-host responses after intestinal transplantation. Antigen specificity for these receptors is unknown. Generated by immunoSEQ multiplex PCR, the TCRdb table keeps only in-frame clones and is missing some. This repertoire shows around 96,000 clones, about 94% found once; its top ten account for 0.15% to 0.2%. The material was unstimulated CD4+ T cells sorted from spleen or lymph node cells, obtained before intestinal transplant. The receptor source for this set is a human donor who received an intestinal transplant. Both conserved end residues are part of each CDR3. The D gene is left open where the match is weak. Only part of the rows carry a size: once, few, many, or a class if the clone is expanded.

CDR3 protein,clone size,D gene,J gene,V gene
CASSPNQGSGNTIYF,NA,NA,TRBJ1-3,TRBV18
CASSREYSNQPQHF,NA,NA,TRBJ1-5,TRBV6-6
CASSPQGSGTYTQYF,NA,TRBD2,TRBJ2-3,TRBV27
CASSFPGLAGALDEQFF,once,TRBD2,TRBJ2-1,TRBV19
CASSAGTSGYNEQFF,NA,TRBD2,TRBJ2-1,TRBV6-6
CASTSGDTEAFF,NA,NA,TRBJ1-1,TRBV19
CASSQAGGDYGYTF,NA,TRBD1,TRBJ1-2,TRBV4-3
CASSLAGLAVETQYF,NA,TRBD2,TRBJ2-5,TRBV5-1
CASGTAQETQYF,NA,NA,TRBJ2-5,TRBV6-1
CASSQSRGRYTQYF,NA,TRBD1,TRBJ2-3,TRBV4-3
CASSEELAGVLHEQYF,once,TRBD2,TRBJ2-7,TRBV2
CASSPYAGAGNTIYF,NA,NA,TRBJ1-3,TRBV18
CATSRWGLRETQYF,once,NA,TRBJ2-5,TRBV15
CASNNGLSQETQYF,NA,NA,TRBJ2-5,TRBV5-1
CASSPGLASYEQYF,NA,TRBD2,TRBJ2-7,TRBV5-4
CASSHPDRAGEQYF,NA,NA,TRBJ2-7,TRBV5-6
CASSGTGVYEQYF,NA,TRBD1,TRBJ2-7,TRBV5-1
CASSYSIYRDNQPQHF,NA,NA,TRBJ1-5,TRBV6-6
CASSHTGMSNTIYF,NA,NA,TRBJ1-3,TRBV13
CAISVRQSGTSNEQFF,NA,NA,TRBJ2-1,TRBV10-3
CASSGQTINQPQHF,once,NA,TRBJ1-5,TRBV19
CASSETGAMNTEAFF,NA,TRBD1,TRBJ1-1,TRBV2
CASSAVPNQYNEQFF,NA,NA,TRBJ2-1,TRBV6-1
CASSIGSSYNSPLHF,NA,NA,TRBJ1-6,TRBV19